These 31 T cell receptor beta chains originate from one sample sequenced in a study of T cell changes during pregnancy in multiple sclerosis. Here immunoSEQ multiplex PCR was the method, and the copy in TCRdb shows in-frame clones only, minus some. The profile shows 50,000 to 60,000 clones, 92% of them singletons. The starting material was CD4+ T cells from peripheral blood mononuclear cells, obtained after pregnancy. Every receptor here comes from a female donor in good health, enrolled as a control in a pregnancy study.

The rearrangement joins TRBV4-1 to TRBJ1-5; D possibly corresponds to TRBD1 (6 bases). V was clipped by 5 bases and J by 1 base, with 12 bases between them. Germline lookup yields CDR1 MGHRA and CDR2 YSYEKL. The CDR3 sequence is 15 residues long. The CDR3 bases are TGCGCCAGCAGCTACCGGGACACGAGCAATCAGCCCCAGCATTTT. It codes for CASSYRDTSNQPQHF.

This sequence joins TRBV29-1 and TRBJ1-1, with TRBD1 matching over 7 bases. In germline, CDR1 is SQVTM, CDR2 ANQGSEA. CDR3 length equals 14 residues. V was clipped by 3 bases and J by 3 bases; unmatched bases: 7. The CDR3 sequence: CSVENEGADTEAFF. The CDR3 nucleotides are TGCAGCGTTGAGAACGAGGGGGCGGACACTGAAGCTTTCTTT.

The genes are TRBV6-6 and TRBJ1-1, with 9 bases lining up with TRBD1. This CDR3 has 15 amino acids. CDR1 and CDR2 from the germline V gene are MNHNY and SVGAGI (reference sequence). The junction had 4 bases not matched to a gene; V was cut back by 0 bases and J by 5 bases. CDR3 sequence (DNA): TGTGCCAGCAGTTACTCGAAACAGGGGGCTACTGAAGCTTTCTTT. Translation: CASSYSKQGATEAFF.

The V and J genes are TRBV9 and TRBJ2-5; TRBD1 matches 8 bases. V trimming: 3 bases; J trimming: 1 base; junction bases outside the gene matches: 8. The CDR3 runs 16 residues. The germline CDR1 and CDR2 sequences are SGDLS and YYNGEE. CDR3 nucleotides: TGTGCCAGCAGCGATGGGGGACAGGCTCGCCAAGAGACCCAGTACTTC. This gives the protein CASSDGGQARQETQYF.

The rearrangement links TRBV5-1 to TRBJ2-7; D perhaps matches TRBD2 (6 bases). V was pared by 0 bases and J by 3 bases, with 16 bases between. CDR1 is SGHRS, CDR2 YFSETQ, per germline. The CDR3 covers 16 residues. DNA for the CDR3: TGCGCCAGCAGCTTGGCTGCCGGGACTGGATACTACGAGCAGTACTTC. Protein sequence: CASSLAAGTGYYEQYF.

This sequence joins TRBV7-2 and TRBJ1-3; TRBD1 matches at 12 bases. With V trimmed by 1 base and J by 4 bases, 2 bases remained unmatched. There are 16 residues in the CDR3. Germline V gives CDR1 SGHTA, CDR2 FQGNSA. The CDR3 is CASSLGGTGGGNTIYF. In DNA, the CDR3 is TGTGCCAGCAGCTTAGGCGGGACAGGGGGCGGAAACACCATATATTTT.

This clone was observed a single time. The chain uses TRBV6-6 and TRBJ1-5, with 9 nucleotides matching TRBD1. The CDR3 contains 16 residues. Germline-derived CDR1 and CDR2 are MNHNY and SVGAGI (reference sequence). V was pared by 2 bases and J by 1 base, with 3 bases of the junction left unmatched. The CDR3 coding sequence is TGTGCCAGCAGTTACCCGACAGGGGGAAGCAATCAGCCCCAGCATTTT. Translation gives CASSYPTGGSNQPQHF.

This chain uses TRBV6-6 with TRBJ2-2; 8 nucleotides line up with TRBD1. There are 15 residues in the CDR3. With V trimmed by 2 bases and J by 4 bases, 3 bases remained unmatched. Germline CDR1 and CDR2: MNHNY and SVGAGI (reference sequence). The CDR3 loop reads CASSYGTGLTGELFF. CDR3 sequence (DNA): TGTGCCAGCAGTTACGGGACAGGACTCACCGGGGAGCTGTTTTTT.

This chain connects TRBV6-6 to TRBJ2-2; D possibly corresponds to TRBD1 (5 bases). Germline CDR1 MNHNY, CDR2 SVGAGI (reference sequence). Between the trimmed V and J ends, which lost 8 bases and 4 bases, there was a span of 14 bases. The CDR3 covers 14 residues. The CDR3 region is CASRPQGTTGELFF. DNA of the CDR3: TGTGCCAGCCGTCCCCAGGGAACCACCGGGGAGCTGTTTTTT.

The chain links TRBV4-1 to TRBJ1-3, with 9 positions matching TRBD1. V was pared by 8 bases and J by 2 bases, with 10 bases of the junction left unmatched. The CDR3 is made up of 16 amino acids. Germline CDR1 is MGHRA and CDR2 is YSYEKL. This CDR3 reads CASSGQGGGAGNTIYF. The CDR3 nucleotides read TGCGCCAGCTCGGGACAGGGTGGAGGGGCTGGAAACACCATATATTTT.

V gene TRBV29-1 combines with J gene TRBJ2-7, with TRBD1 matching over 7 bases. The junction had 7 bases not matched to a gene; V was cut back by 7 bases and J by 7 bases. The CDR3 spans 11 residues. Germline-derived CDR1 and CDR2 are SQVTM and ANQGSEA. The CDR3 is CSGQGQGEQYF. The CDR3 nucleotides are TGCAGCGGACAGGGTCAGGGTGAGCAGTACTTC.

This clone was detected only once. This sequence joins TRBV30 and TRBJ2-3; no firm D call. The CDR3 has 13 amino acids. CDR1 and CDR2 from the germline V gene are GTSNPN and SVGIG (reference sequence). The V gene lost 4 bases and the J gene lost 0 bases, with 8 bases spanning the gap. The CDR3 loop is CAWTGSSTDTQYF. Written as DNA, the CDR3 is TGTGCCTGGACAGGATCTAGCACAGATACGCAGTATTTT.

The V call is TRBV19, the J call TRBJ1-6, with 7 bases identical to TRBD1. Germline V gene data show CDR1 as LNHDA and CDR2 as SQIVND (reference sequence). V was clipped by 3 bases and J by 2 bases; unmatched bases: 7. The CDR3 consists of 17 residues. The CDR3 sequence is CASSMIAGGTYNSPLHF. The CDR3 coding sequence is TGTGCCAGTAGTATGATTGCAGGGGGGACCTATAATTCACCCCTCCACTTT. The variable domain in full, completed from reference TRBV19 and TRBJ1-6, reads DGGITQSPKYLFRKEGQNVTLSCEQNLNHDAMYWYRQDPGQGLRLIYYSQIVNDFQKGDIAEGYSVSREKKESFPLTVTSAQKNPTAFYLCASSMIAGGTYNSPLHFGNGTRLTVT.

The chain recombines TRBV7-2 with TRBJ1-6, with 8 bases identical to TRBD1. Germline-derived CDR1 and CDR2 are SGHTA and FQGNSA. With V trimmed by 3 bases and J by 10 bases, 8 bases remained unmatched. The CDR3 has 15 amino acids. The CDR3, as DNA: TGTGCCAGCAGCTTGGTAACAGGGGGTCTCTCACCCCTCCACTTT. Residues: CASSLVTGGLSPLHF.

The chain joins TRBV6-6 to TRBJ1-1; 9 bases are a match to TRBD1. The V and J ends lost 4 bases and 8 bases, in that order; junction bases with no gene match: 14. CDR1 is MNHNY and CDR2 is SVGAGI in the germline V gene (reference sequence). The CDR3 length is 16 residues. The chain's CDR3 is CASSSRTGADVQEAFF. CDR3 bases: TGTGCCAGCAGTTCCCGGACAGGGGCGGACGTACAGGAAGCTTTCTTT.

The chain combines TRBV4-3 with TRBJ2-3; D uncertain. The CDR3 totals 14 residues. Germline V lookup: CDR1 LGHNA, CDR2 YSLEER. Trimming pared 0 bases from V and 1 base from J, leaving 5 bases between. The CDR3 sequence is CASSQDFGTDTQYF. The CDR3 DNA reads as TGCGCCAGCAGCCAAGATTTCGGCACAGATACGCAGTATTTT.

The rearrangement links TRBV29-1 to TRBJ1-3; no definite D call. There are 13 residues in the CDR3. CDR1 is SQVTM, CDR2 ANQGSEA, per germline. The germline V and J ends were trimmed by 5 bases and 2 bases, with 10 bases remaining between them. CDR3 region: CSVLAYTGNTIYF. CDR3 in DNA: TGCAGCGTTCTCGCCTATACTGGAAACACCATATATTTT.

This clone was seen a few times. The rearrangement uses TRBV6-1 and TRBJ1-6, with 8 bases that match TRBD1. There are 15 residues in the CDR3. Germline V gives CDR1 MNHNS, CDR2 SASEGT. The V gene end was trimmed by 6 bases and the J gene end by 9 bases; junction bases not matched to a gene: 10. CDR3 nucleotides: TGTGCCAGCAGGGACAGGGAACGATTTGGTTCACCCCTCCACTTT. Translating it yields CASRDRERFGSPLHF.

This chain joins TRBV7-3 and TRBJ2-1; 10 nucleotides align to TRBD2. V gave up 0 bases and J gave up 4 bases; unmatched junction bases: 3. This CDR3 spans 16 amino acids. Germline V lookup: CDR1 SGHTA, CDR2 FQGTGA. CDR3: CASSLTVAGGYNEQFF. CDR3 DNA: TGTGCCAGCAGCTTAACCGTAGCGGGGGGTTACAATGAGCAGTTCTTC.

The chain combines TRBV6-5 with TRBJ2-1; maybe TRBD2 (7 bases). The CDR3 contains 15 residues. Trimming shortened V by 6 bases and J by 4 bases, and 16 bases separated the two germline ends. The germline V gene encodes CDR1 MNHEY and CDR2 SVGAGI. This CDR3 is CASRPGGLQYNEQFF. The CDR3 DNA sequence: TGTGCCAGCAGGCCCGGGGGGCTTCAATACAATGAGCAGTTCTTC.

The chain carries TRBV7-2 and TRBJ1-5; the D is unclear. CDR1 and CDR2 from the germline V gene are SGHTA and FQGNSA. V was pared by 2 bases and J by 0 bases, with 8 bases between. There are 15 residues in the CDR3. CDR3 coding DNA: TGTGCCAGCAGCTTAAGCGCTTTTAGCAATCAGCCCCAGCATTTT. Translation: CASSLSAFSNQPQHF.

The rearrangement links TRBV7-2 to TRBJ1-3, with a weak D call TRBD1 (5 bases). Germline V CDR1 and CDR2: SGHTA, FQGNSA. This CDR3 comprises 16 residues. The V end lost 2 bases, the J end lost 0 bases, and 11 bases lay between the germline ends. As DNA, the CDR3 is TGTGCCAGCAGCTTATACCCCGGGGGCTCTGGAAACACCATATATTTT. Residues: CASSLYPGGSGNTIYF.

V and J are TRBV27 and TRBJ1-6; 10 positions agree with TRBD1. The CDR3 runs to 15 residues. Germline values: CDR1 MNHEY, CDR2 SMNVEV (reference sequence). Unmatched junction bases numbered 8, after V lost 5 bases and J lost 10 bases. The CDR3 reads CASSKGQGIGSPLHF. Here the CDR3 DNA reads TGTGCCAGCAGTAAGGGACAGGGGATTGGATCACCCCTCCACTTT.

The V and J genes are TRBV5-1 and TRBJ1-2, with 10 bases aligning to TRBD1. The length of the CDR3 is 16 residues. The V segment lost 0 bases and the J segment 7 bases; nucleotides outside the gene matches: 9. Per germline, CDR1 SGHRS and CDR2 YFSETQ. The CDR3 DNA reads TGCGCCAGCAGCTTGGACGCCGGGACAGGGGTGTTTGGCTACACCTTC. Its translation: CASSLDAGTGVFGYTF.

The chain uses TRBV29-1 and TRBJ2-3; TRBD2 agrees at 8 bases. CDR3 length: 14 amino acids. Trimming took 1 base from V and 2 from J; bases not matched to a gene: 2. The germline V gene has CDR1 SQVTM and CDR2 ANQGSEA. CDR3 sequence reads: CSVEVREDTDTQYF. The CDR3 region has the DNA TGCAGCGTTGAAGTGCGGGAGGACACAGATACGCAGTATTTT.

The J gene is TRBJ2-5, the V gene TRBV6-1, with TRBD2 identical over 8 bases. The length of the CDR3 is 14 residues. Germline V lookup: CDR1 MNHNS, CDR2 SASEGT. With 5 bases clipped from V and 4 bases from J, the junction kept 6 bases outside the gene matches. This CDR3 reads CASSIRAGAETQYF. CDR3 in DNA: TGTGCCAGCAGTATTCGAGCGGGGGCAGAGACCCAGTACTTC.

This clone appeared once. This chain connects TRBV30 to TRBJ2-7; TRBD1 agrees at 7 bases. This CDR3 region has 14 residues. The J segment lost 7 bases and the V segment lost 2 bases, leaving 11 bases of the junction unmatched. The germline gives CDR1 GTSNPN, CDR2 SVGIG (reference sequence). As DNA, the CDR3 is TGTGCCTGGAGTCCCTGGACAGGCCCTGGTGAGCAGTACTTC. Protein product: CAWSPWTGPGEQYF.

V is TRBV19 and J is TRBJ2-3, with 12 bases identical to TRBD2. CDR3 length: 17 residues. CDR1 and CDR2 from the germline V gene are LNHDA and SQIVND (reference sequence). After removal of 2 bases from V and 4 bases from J, the junction contained 7 bases not matched to a gene. CDR3 nucleotides: TGTGCCAGTAGTATAAGGACGACTAGCGGGGGTTCAGATACGCAGTATTTT. Translation: CASSIRTTSGGSDTQYF.

The rearrangement uses TRBV7-2 and TRBJ2-7, with TRBD2 identical over 11 bases. The CDR3 totals 15 residues. Germline assignment: CDR1 SGHTA and CDR2 FQGNSA. Trimming at V came to 4 bases and at J to 2 bases, leaving 4 bases not matched to a gene. CDR3 in amino acids: CASSSSGGSPYEQYF. The DNA for the CDR3 is TGTGCCAGCAGCTCTAGCGGGGGGTCCCCCTACGAGCAGTACTTC.

The chain is built from TRBV18 and TRBJ2-3; perhaps TRBD1 as D (6 bases). V lost 1 base to trimming and J lost 4 bases, with 6 bases between them. CDR3 length: 13 amino acids. Germline V lookup: CDR1 KGHSH, CDR2 LQKENI. The CDR3 sequence is CASSPQGADTQYF. CDR3 sequence (DNA): TGTGCCAGCTCACCACAGGGGGCAGATACGCAGTATTTT.

The chain employs TRBV5-1 and TRBJ2-1; D call uncertain. From germline, CDR1 is SGHRS and CDR2 YFSETQ. V lost 1 base and J 0 bases, leaving 8 bases between the germline ends. This CDR3 is built from 15 residues. DNA for the CDR3: TGCGCCAGCAGCTTGACGCAGTCCTCCTACAATGAGCAGTTCTTC. Amino acids: CASSLTQSSYNEQFF.